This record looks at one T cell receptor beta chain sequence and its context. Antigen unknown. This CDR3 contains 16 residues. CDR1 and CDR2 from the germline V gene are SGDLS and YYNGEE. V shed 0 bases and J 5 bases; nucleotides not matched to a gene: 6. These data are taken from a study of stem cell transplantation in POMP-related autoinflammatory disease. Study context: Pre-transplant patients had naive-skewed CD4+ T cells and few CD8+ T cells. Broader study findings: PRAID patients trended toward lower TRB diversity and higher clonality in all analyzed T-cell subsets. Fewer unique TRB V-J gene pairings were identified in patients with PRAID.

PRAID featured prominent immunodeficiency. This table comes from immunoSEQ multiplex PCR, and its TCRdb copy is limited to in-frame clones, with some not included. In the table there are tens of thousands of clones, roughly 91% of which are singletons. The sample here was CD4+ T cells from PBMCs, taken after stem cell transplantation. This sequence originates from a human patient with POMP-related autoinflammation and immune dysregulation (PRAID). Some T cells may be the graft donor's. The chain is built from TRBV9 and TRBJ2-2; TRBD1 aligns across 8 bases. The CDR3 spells CASSVGHRGITGELFF. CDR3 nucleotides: TGTGCCAGCAGCGTAGGGCACAGGGGGATAACCGGGGAGCTGTTTTTT.